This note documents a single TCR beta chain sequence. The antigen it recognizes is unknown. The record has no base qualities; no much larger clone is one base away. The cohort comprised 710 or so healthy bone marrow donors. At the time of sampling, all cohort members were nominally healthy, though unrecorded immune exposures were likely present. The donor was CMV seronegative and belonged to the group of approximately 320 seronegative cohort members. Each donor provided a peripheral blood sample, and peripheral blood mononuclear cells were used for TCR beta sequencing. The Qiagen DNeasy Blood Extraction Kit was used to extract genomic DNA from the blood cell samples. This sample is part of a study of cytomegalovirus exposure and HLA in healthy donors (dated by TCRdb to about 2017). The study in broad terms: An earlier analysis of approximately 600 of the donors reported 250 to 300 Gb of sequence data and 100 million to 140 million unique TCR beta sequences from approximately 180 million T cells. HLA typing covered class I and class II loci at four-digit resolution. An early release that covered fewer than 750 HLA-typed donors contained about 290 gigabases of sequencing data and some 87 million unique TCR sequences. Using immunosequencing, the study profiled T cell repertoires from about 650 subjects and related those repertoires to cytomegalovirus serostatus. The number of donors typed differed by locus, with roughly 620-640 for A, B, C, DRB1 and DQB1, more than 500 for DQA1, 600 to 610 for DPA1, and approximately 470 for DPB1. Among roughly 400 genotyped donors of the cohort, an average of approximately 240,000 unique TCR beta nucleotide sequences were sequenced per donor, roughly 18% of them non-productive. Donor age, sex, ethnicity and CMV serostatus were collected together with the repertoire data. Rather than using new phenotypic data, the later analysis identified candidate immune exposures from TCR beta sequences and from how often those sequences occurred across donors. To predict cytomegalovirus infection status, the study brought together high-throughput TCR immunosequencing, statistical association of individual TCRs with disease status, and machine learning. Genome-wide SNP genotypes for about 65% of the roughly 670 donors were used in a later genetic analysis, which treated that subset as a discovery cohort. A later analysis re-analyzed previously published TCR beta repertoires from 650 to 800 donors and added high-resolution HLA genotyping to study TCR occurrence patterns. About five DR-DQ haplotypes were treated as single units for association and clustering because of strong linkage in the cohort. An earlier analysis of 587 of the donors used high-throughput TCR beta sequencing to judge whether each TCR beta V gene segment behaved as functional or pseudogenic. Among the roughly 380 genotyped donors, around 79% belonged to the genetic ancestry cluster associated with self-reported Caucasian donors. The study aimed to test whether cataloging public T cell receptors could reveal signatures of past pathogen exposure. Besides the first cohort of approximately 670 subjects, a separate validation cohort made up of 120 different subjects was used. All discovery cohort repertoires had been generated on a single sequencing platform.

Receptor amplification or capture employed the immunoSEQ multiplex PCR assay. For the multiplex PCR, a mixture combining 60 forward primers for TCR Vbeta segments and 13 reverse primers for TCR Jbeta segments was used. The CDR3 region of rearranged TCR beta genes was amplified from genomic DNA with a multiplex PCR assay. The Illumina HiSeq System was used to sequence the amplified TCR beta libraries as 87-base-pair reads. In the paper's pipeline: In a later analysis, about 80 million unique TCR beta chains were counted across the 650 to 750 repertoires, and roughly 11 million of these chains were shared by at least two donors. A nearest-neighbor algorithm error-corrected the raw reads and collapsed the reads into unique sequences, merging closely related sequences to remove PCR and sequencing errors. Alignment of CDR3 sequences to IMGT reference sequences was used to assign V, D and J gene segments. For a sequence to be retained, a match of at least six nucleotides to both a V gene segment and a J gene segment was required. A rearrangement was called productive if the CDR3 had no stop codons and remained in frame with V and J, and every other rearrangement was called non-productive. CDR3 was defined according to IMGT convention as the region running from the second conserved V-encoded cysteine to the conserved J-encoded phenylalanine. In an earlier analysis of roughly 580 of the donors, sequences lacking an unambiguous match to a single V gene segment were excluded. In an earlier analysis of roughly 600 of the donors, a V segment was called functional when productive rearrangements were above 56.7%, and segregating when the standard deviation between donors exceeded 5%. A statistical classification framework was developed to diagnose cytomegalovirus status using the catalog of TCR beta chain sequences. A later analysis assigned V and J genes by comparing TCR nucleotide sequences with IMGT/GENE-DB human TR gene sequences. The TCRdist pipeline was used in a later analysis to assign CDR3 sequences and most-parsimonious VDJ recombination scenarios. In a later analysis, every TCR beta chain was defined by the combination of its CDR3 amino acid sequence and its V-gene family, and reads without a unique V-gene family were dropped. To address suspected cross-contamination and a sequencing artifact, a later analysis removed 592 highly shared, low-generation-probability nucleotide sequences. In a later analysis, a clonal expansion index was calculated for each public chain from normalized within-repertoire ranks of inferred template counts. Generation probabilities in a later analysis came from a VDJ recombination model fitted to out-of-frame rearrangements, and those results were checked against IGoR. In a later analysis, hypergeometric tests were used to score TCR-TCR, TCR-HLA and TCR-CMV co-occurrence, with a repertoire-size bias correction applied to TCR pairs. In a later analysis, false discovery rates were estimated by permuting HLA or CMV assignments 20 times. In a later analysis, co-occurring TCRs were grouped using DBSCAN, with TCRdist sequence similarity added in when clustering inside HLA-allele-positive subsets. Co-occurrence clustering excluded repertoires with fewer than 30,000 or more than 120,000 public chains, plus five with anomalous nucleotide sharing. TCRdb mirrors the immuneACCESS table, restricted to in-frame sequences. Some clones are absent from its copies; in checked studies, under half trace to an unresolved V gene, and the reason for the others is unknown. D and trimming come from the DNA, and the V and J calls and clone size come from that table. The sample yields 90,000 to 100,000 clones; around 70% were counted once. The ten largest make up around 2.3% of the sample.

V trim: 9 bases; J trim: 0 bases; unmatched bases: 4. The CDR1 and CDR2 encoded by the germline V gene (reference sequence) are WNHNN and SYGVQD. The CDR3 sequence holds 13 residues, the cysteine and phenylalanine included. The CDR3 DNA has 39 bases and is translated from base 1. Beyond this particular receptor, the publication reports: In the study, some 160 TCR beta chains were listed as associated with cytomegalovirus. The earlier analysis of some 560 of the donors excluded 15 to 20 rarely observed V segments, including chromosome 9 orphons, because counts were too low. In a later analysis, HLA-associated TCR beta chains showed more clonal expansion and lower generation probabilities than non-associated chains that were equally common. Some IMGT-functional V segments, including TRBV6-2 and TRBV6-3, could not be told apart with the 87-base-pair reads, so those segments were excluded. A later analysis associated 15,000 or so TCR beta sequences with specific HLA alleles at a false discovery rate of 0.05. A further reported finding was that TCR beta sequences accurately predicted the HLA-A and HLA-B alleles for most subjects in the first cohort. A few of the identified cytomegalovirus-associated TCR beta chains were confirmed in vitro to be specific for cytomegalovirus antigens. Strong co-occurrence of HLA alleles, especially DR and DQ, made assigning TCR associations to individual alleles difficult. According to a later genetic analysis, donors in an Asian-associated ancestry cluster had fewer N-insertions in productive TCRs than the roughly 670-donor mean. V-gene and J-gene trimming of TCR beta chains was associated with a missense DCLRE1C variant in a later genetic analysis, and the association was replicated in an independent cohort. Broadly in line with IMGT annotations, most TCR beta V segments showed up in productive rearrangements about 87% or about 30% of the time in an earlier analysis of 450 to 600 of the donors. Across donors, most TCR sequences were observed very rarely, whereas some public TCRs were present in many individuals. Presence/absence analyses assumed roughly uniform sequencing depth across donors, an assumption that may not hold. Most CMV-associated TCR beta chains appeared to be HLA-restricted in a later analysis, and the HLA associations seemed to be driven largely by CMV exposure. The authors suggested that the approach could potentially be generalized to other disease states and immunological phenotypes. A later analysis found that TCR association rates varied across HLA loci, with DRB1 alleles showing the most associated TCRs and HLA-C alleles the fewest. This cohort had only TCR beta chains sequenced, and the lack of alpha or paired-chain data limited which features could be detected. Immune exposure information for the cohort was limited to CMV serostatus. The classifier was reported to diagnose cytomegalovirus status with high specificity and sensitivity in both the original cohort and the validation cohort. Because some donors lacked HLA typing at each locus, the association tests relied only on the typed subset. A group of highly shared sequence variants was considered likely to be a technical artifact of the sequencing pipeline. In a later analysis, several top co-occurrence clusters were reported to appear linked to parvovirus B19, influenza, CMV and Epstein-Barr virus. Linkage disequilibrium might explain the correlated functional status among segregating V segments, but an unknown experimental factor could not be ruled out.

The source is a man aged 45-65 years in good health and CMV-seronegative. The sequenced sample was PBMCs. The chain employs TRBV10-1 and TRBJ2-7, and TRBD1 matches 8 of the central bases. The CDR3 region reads CARVDRDSYEQYF. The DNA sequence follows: TGCGCCAGAGTGGACAGGGACTCCTACGAGCAGTACTTC.